This TCR beta chain was observed in a study of Graves' ophthalmopathy and Graves' hyperthyroidism. RNA transcripts provided the template for amplifying TCR beta CDR3 regions. In the first round, RT-PCR was carried out with HTBI primers, and a multiplex PCR formed the second round. TCRdb independently ran MiXCR on the multiplex PCR reads; one entry per CDR3 protein. The sample records 620,000 or so distinct CDR3 sequences, 20% to 25% being singletons. In germline, CDR1 is SGHAT, CDR2 FQNNGV. The V and J ends lost 2 bases and 10 bases respectively, with 6 bases between them. CDR3 length: 12 residues. The sample consisted of peripheral blood. The chain uses TRBV11-2 and TRBJ1-6; unclear D gene. This receptor was obtained from a woman under 30 with stable Graves' hyperthyroidism. Some clones in this sample may be carry-over from other donors' samples. CDR3 nucleotides: TGTGCCAGCAGCTTAAGGCGGTCACCCCTCCACTTT. Protein sequence: CASSLRRSPLHF.